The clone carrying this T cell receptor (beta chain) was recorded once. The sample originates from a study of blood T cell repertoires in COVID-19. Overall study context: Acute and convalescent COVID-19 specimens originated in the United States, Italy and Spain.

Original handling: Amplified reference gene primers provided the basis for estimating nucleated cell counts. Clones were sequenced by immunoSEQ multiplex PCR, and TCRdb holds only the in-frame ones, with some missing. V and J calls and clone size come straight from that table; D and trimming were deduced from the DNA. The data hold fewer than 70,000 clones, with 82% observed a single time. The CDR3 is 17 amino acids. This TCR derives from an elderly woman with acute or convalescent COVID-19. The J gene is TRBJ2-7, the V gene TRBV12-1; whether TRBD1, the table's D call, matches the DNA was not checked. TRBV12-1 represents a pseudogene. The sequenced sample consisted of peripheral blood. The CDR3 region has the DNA TGTGCCAGCAGCTTTGGGCGACAGGGACGCTCCCTCTACGAGCAGTACTTC. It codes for CASSFGRQGRSLYEQYF.